The present entry profiles one TCR beta chain with its context. This sample is part of a study of CD8+ T cells in alopecia areata. V lost 3 bases and J 0 bases, leaving 17 bases between the germline ends. The germline V gene encodes CDR1 GTSNPN and CDR2 SVGIG (reference sequence). There are 16 residues in the CDR3. Treatment noted: oral pan-JAK inhibitor, 5-10 mg twice daily. Sequencing relied on a cDNA template that was reverse transcribed from extracted RNA. Assay used: immunoSEQ multiplex PCR; TCRdb lists only in-frame clones, some missing. The sample lists 150,000 to 200,000 clones, approximately 67% seen once, with 1.3% in the top ten.

Source: CD4+ T cells sorted from blood, taken between weeks 47 and 50, from a patient treated with tofacitinib. The receptor's source is a human donor with alopecia areata. This chain joins TRBV30 and TRBJ1-1, with D maybe TRBD1 (6 bases). DNA of the CDR3: TGTGCCTGGAGCGGCTCGGGGGGCCTTATGAACACTGAAGCTTTCTTT. Translating gives CAWSGSGGLMNTEAFF.